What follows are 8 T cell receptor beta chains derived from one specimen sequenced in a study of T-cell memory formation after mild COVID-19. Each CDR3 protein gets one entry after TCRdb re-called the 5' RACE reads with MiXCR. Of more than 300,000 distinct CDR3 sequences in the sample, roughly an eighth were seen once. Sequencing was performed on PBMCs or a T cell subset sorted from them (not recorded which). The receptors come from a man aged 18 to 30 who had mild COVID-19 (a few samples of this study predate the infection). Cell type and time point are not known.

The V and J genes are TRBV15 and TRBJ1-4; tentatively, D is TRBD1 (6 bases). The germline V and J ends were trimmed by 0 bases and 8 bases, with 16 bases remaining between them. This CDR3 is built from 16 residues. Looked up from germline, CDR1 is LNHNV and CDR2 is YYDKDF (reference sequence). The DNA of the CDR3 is TGTGCCACCAGCAGAGATCATGGGGGCGGCCGAGAAAAACTGTTTTTT. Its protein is CATSRDHGGGREKLFF.

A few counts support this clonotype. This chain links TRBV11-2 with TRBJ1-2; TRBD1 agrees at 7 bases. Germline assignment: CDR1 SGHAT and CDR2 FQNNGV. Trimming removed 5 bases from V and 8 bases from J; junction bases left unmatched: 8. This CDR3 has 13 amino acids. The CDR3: CASSRDSGRGYTF. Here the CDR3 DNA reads TGTGCCAGCAGCAGGGACAGCGGAAGGGGCTACACCTTC.

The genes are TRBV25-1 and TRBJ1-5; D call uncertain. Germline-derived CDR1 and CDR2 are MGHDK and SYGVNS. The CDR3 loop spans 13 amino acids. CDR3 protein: CGASQAANQPQHF. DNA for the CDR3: TGTGGCGCGAGTCAGGCCGCTAATCAGCCCCAGCATTTT.

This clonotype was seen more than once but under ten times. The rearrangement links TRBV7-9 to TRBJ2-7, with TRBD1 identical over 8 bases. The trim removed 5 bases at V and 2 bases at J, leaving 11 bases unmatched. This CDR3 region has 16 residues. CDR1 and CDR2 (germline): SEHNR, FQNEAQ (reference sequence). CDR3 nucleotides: TGTGCCAGCAGCCCACACGCGGACAGGGCACCCTACGAGCAGTACTTC. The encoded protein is CASSPHADRAPYEQYF.

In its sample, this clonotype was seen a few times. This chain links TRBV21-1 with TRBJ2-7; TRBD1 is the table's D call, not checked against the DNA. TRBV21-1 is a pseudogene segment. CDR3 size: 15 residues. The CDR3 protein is CASIWVQGRTCEQYF. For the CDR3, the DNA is TGTGCCAGCATATGGGTACAGGGCCGGACCTGCGAGCAGTACTTC.

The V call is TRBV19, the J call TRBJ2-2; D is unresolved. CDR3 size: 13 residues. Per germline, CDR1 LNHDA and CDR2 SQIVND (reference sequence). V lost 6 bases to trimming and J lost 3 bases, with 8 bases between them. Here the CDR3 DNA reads TGTGCCAGTAGCGACTCTCACACCGGGGAGCTGTTTTTT. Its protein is CASSDSHTGELFF.

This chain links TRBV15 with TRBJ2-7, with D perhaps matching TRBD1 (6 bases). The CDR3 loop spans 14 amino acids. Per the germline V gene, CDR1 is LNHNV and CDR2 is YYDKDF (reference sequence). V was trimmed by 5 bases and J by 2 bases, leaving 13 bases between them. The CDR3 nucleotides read TGTGCCACCAGCCGAACAGGGTTCACCTACGAGCAGTACGTC. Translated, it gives CATSRTGFTYEQYV.

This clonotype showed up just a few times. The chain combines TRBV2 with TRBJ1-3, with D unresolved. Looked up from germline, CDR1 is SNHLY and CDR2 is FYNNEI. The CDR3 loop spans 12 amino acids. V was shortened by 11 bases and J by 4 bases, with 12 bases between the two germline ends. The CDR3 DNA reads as TGTGCCTCGCGGGCGGCCGGAAACACCATATATTTT. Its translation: CASRAAGNTIYF.